The sequence of this T cell receptor (beta chain) was determined in a study of T cell changes during pregnancy in multiple sclerosis. Only in-frame clones appear in the TCRdb table, and some are missing; sequencing was by immunoSEQ multiplex PCR. The sample records approximately 29,000 clones, roughly 89% being singletons. This clone was seen only once. The germline V gene encodes CDR1 KGHSH and CDR2 LQKENI. This CDR3 spans 14 amino acids. V lost 6 bases, J lost 1 base, and 10 bases lay in between. Specimen: CD4+ T cells from peripheral blood mononuclear cells, collected in the second trimester of pregnancy. The V and J genes are TRBV18 and TRBJ1-5; D remains ambiguous. The receptor's source is a female donor with multiple sclerosis, enrolled in a pregnancy study. For the CDR3, the DNA is TGTGCCAGCTCCGGCATCGGGAGCAATCAGCCCCAGCATTTT. Protein product: CASSGIGSNQPQHF.